The source of this T cell receptor (beta chain) is a study of human versus mouse CDR3 diversity and MHC coevolution (dated by TCRdb to about 2017). With respect to the entire study: The immunoSEQ assay was reported to detect one in 200,000 T cells and to minimize multiplex PCR amplification bias. Three healthy volunteer blood donors were included in the human cohort, with one aged 30 to 39, one aged 40 to 49 and one aged 60 to 69 at collection. Repertoires of human naive CD4 T cells were used as a reference for TCR selection on multiple MHC II alleles and were compared against human-TCR-locus transgenic mice carrying single MHC II. Across the mouse and human samples, each sample yielded between roughly 5.5 x 10^6 and 1.6 x 10^7 valid reads.

The CDR3 measures 14 amino acids from cysteine to phenylalanine. Left in the record is the CDR3 DNA by itself, 42 bases read in frame from the first base. Relative to germline, V is missing 5 bases and J is missing 4 bases, with 4 bases of the junction outside any gene match. Taken from the germline V gene, the CDR1 and CDR2 loops are SGHTA and FQGNSA. What the authors observed across the whole study: Repertoire diversity was not considered directly comparable between humans and mice because human T cells were selected on 5 or 6 MHC II alleles. The largest TCR beta repertoire according to iCHAO1 estimates belonged to humans, at 1.5 million to 2 million clonotypes, a result attributed likely to selection by multiple MHC II molecules. Among all the groups compared, the lowest clonal inequality scores came from two of the three human donors. On average, humans had more CDR3 deletions and insertions than mice, indicating greater exonuclease and TdT activity.

Points on this clone: No antigen is known for it. No much larger clone is present one base from it, and per-base qualities are unavailable.

The QIAGEN blood and tissue kit was used to extract genomic DNA from sorted cells, and the DNA was quantified on a NanoDrop 1000. Deep sequencing and quantification of TCR alpha and beta chains were performed on the immunoSEQ platform by multiplex PCR of genomic DNA. Per the original workflow: Annotation of the TCR sequences relied on IMGT gene and region definitions. Out-of-frame rearrangements served as a stand-in for the preselection repertoire and were compared with in-frame clonotypes. Repertoire size was estimated with the iCHAO1 estimator supplied with the immunoSEQ platform. A Gini index, which is based on the Lorenz curve, was applied to in-frame amino acid clonotypes to measure clonal inequality. The intersect function in the R package tcR was used to count shared clonotypes, while the Jaccard index served to score similarity. Frequencies of V, J and V-J usage were subjected to principal component analysis with the R prcomp function, without normalization. TCRdb obtained this table from immuneACCESS and retained in-frame rearrangements with V and J assigned. These tables miss some clones; where compared with another copy, unresolved V genes account for less than half of the shortfall, and the remainder is unexplained. Clonal size and the V and J genes are those of that table, whereas D and trimming came from the DNA. Across this sample there are approximately 81,000 clones, with roughly 93% seen only once. The top ten constitute more than 1.1% of the sample.

Fluorescence-activated cell sorting was used to isolate naive CD4 T cells, defined as CD45RO-negative and CD62L-positive, from PBMCs. About 50 ml of fresh peripheral blood was collected from each donor, and PBMCs were isolated by Ficoll density centrifugation. Sorting was performed on a FACSAria III instrument, with purity above 85% for all samples. This clonotype was obtained from a person aged 25 to 75 in good health. The chain is assembled from TRBV7-2 and TRBJ1-4; TRBD1 matches 7 bases in the middle. The sample comprised naive CD4+ T cells from blood. The sample's cell subset or site label, decoded: CD45RO-negative CD62L-positive naive CD4 T cells. CDR3 loop: CASSRTGFNEKLFF. The DNA is TGTGCCAGCAGCCGGACAGGATTTAATGAAAAACTGTTTTTT.